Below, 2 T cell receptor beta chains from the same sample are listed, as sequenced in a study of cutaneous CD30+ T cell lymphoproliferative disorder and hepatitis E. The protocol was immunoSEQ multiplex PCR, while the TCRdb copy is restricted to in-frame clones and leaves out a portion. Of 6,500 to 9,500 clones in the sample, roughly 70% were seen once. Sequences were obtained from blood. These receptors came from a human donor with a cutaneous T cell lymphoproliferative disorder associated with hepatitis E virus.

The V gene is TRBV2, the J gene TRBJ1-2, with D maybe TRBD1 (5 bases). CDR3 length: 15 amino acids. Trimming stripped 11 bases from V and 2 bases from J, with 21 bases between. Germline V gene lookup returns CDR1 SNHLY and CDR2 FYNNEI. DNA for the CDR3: TGTGCCGTGACGAGGGACTTAAGGGCGAACTATGGCTACACCTTC. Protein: CAVTRDLRANYGYTF.

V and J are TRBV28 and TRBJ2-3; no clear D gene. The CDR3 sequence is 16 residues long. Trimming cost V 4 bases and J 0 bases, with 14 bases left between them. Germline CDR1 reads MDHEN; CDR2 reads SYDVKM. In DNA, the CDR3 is TGTGCCAGCAGTTCGCTAAGCGACAAAAGCACAGATACGCAGTATTTT. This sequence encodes CASSSLSDKSTDTQYF.